Below, 14 T cell receptor beta chains from the same sample are listed, as sequenced in a study of response to subunit inactivated influenza vaccine. One entry per CDR3 protein results from TCRdb running MiXCR on the RT-PCR reads. The data show 650,000 to 850,000 distinct CDR3 sequences, with around 13% seen just once and around 7.3% held by the top ten. The sequenced sample was PBMCs from blood, obtained around 14 days before vaccination. All receptors come from a man in his fifties or sixties who received an inactivated influenza vaccine.

V and J are TRBV28 and TRBJ2-1, with 7 bases aligning to TRBD1. CDR1 is MDHEN, CDR2 SYDVKM, per germline. V trimming: 3 bases; J trimming: 4 bases; junction bases outside the gene matches: 9. The CDR3 loop spans 16 amino acids. CDR3 coding DNA: TGTGCCAGCAGTTTTAGGGGGCGAGGGCTTTACAATGAGCAGTTCTTC. Encoded protein: CASSFRGRGLYNEQFF.

The chain is built from TRBV11-2 and TRBJ1-3; D is undetermined. V lost 5 bases and J lost 9, with 11 bases in between. This CDR3 has 12 amino acids. Germline CDR1 is SGHAT and CDR2 is FQNNGV. CDR3 DNA: TGTGCCAGCAGCCCGACCCCCGTCACCATATATTTT. It translates to CASSPTPVTIYF.

The chain joins TRBV11-2 to TRBJ1-3, with 8 bases that match TRBD1. Germline V gene data show CDR1 as SGHAT and CDR2 as FQNNGV. J was trimmed by 2 bases and V by 1 base; bases with no gene match: 4. The CDR3 runs 16 residues. The CDR3 bases are TGTGCCAGCAGCTTAGCGACAGGGGCCCCTGGAAACACCATATATTTT. Translating it yields CASSLATGAPGNTIYF.

The V and J genes are TRBV7-2 and TRBJ2-1; 8 bases fit TRBD2. Germline V gene sequence: CDR1 SGHTA, CDR2 FQGNSA. The CDR3 consists of 16 residues. The ends lost 0 bases at V and 5 bases at J; junction bases unmatched: 6. CDR3 nucleotides: TGTGCCAGCAGCTTAGCGGGTAGCGGGAACCACAATGAGCAGTTCTTC. Translating it yields CASSLAGSGNHNEQFF.

In its sample, this clonotype was seen many times. This chain links TRBV11-2 with TRBJ2-3; TRBD2 is a possible D gene (6 bases). Germline values: CDR1 SGHAT, CDR2 FQNNGV. V dropped 5 bases and J dropped 3 bases, with 12 bases sitting between them. This CDR3 region has 14 residues. The CDR3 DNA sequence: TGTGCCAGCAGCCCAGCGGAGGGTACAGATACGCAGTATTTT. Protein product: CASSPAEGTDTQYF. Filled out from reference TRBV11-2 and TRBJ2-3, the complete variable domain reads EAGVAQSPRYKIIEKRQSVAFWCNPISGHATLYWYQQILGQGPKLLIQFQNNGVVDDSQLPKDRFSAERLKGVDSTLKIQPAKLEDSAVYLCASSPAEGTDTQYFGPGTRLTVL.

This chain joins TRBV5-1 and TRBJ1-1; 9 bases align to TRBD1. The CDR3 has 15 amino acids. Germline CDR1 and CDR2: SGHRS and YFSETQ. V trimming: 0 bases; J trimming: 6 bases; junction bases outside the gene matches: 6. This chain's CDR3 is CASSLDGGQGSEAFF. The CDR3 region has the DNA TGCGCCAGCAGCTTGGACGGGGGACAGGGATCTGAAGCTTTCTTT.

In regard to this clonotype: The junction departs from germline at one end; a sequencing error may be responsible. J is TRBJ1-2 and V is TRBV6-1, with D perhaps TRBD1 (6 bases). CDR1 and CDR2 (germline): MNHNS, SASEGT. The CDR3 covers 14 residues. The CDR3 loop reads CASSKLQGFYGCTF. The CDR3 coding sequence is TGTGCCAGCAGTAAATTACAGGGTTTCTATGGCTGCACCTTC.

The chain has TRBV20-1 and TRBJ2-1; 9 nucleotides match TRBD2. The CDR3 is made up of 16 amino acids. The germline V gene has CDR1 DFQATT and CDR2 SNEGSKA (reference sequence). V lost 1 base to trimming and J lost 3 bases; unmatched junction nucleotides: 7. Written as DNA, the CDR3 is TGCAGTGCTAGAGTCCAGCGGGGGGCAGGCTACAATGAGCAGTTCTTC. It specifies CSARVQRGAGYNEQFF.

This clonotype was counted only a few times. V and J are TRBV20-1 and TRBJ2-1; D may be TRBD1 or TRBD2 (6 bases each). Germline CDR1 and CDR2: DFQATT and SNEGSKA (reference sequence). The CDR3 totals 17 residues. The V end lost 2 bases, the J end lost 2 bases, and 19 bases lay between the germline ends. The CDR3 reads CSARPLGAGRTYNEQFF. CDR3 coding DNA: TGCAGTGCTAGACCCCTGGGGGCGGGGCGGACCTACAATGAGCAGTTCTTC.

This clonotype was found a few times. The chain is built from TRBV3-1 and TRBJ2-5, with TRBD2 matching 8 bases. The CDR3 covers 17 residues. The germline V gene has CDR1 LGHDT and CDR2 YNNKEL (reference sequence). The trim removed 2 bases at V and 5 bases at J, leaving 13 bases unmatched. This chain's CDR3 is CASSQSTSGTRPETQYF. The CDR3 DNA reads TGTGCCAGCAGCCAATCAACTAGCGGTACGAGACCGGAGACCCAGTACTTC.

V gene TRBV20-1 combines with J gene TRBJ2-3; 7 bases align to TRBD2. V dropped 5 bases and J dropped 0; count of bases not matched to a gene: 8. The CDR3 is 15 residues long. The germline V gene has CDR1 DFQATT and CDR2 SNEGSKA (reference sequence). The CDR3 sequence is CSAPRTRPSTDTQYF. In DNA, the CDR3 is TGCAGTGCTCCCCGGACTAGACCTAGCACAGATACGCAGTATTTT.

The sample holds many counts of this clonotype. The genes are TRBV5-1 and TRBJ1-4; no definite D call. Trimming took 0 bases from V and 1 from J, leaving 10 bases between them. From germline, CDR1 is SGHRS and CDR2 YFSETQ. The CDR3 consists of 16 residues. CDR3 protein: CASSLANLGTNEKLFF. The DNA for the CDR3 is TGCGCCAGCAGCTTGGCCAACCTGGGAACTAATGAAAAACTGTTTTTT.

The chain carries TRBV10-2 and TRBJ2-1; TRBD2 matches 11 bases. CDR3 size: 19 residues. The junction had 23 bases not matched to a gene; V was cut back by 10 bases and J by 6 bases. Germline CDR1 is WSHSY and CDR2 is SAAADI. In DNA form, the CDR3 reads TGCGCCACCTCCCGGTGGGGTAGCGGGGGGGCGAACGAACGCAATGAGCAGTTCTTC. Protein sequence: CATSRWGSGGANERNEQFF.

This clonotype was detected a few times. The V gene is TRBV5-5, the J gene TRBJ2-1; 8 bases map to TRBD2. The germline CDR1 and CDR2 sequences are SGHKS and YYEKEE (reference sequence). V dropped 0 bases and J dropped 4; count of bases not matched to a gene: 9. This CDR3 contains 17 residues. The CDR3 is CASSLDGGGSKYNEQFF. CDR3 DNA: TGTGCCAGCAGCTTGGACGGCGGGGGGTCCAAATACAATGAGCAGTTCTTC.